This entry concerns a single TCR beta chain. These data come from a study of technical replicates of blood from a handful of donors. Here immunoSEQ multiplex PCR was the method, and the copy in TCRdb shows in-frame clones only, minus some. The table has just over 75,000 clones, just under 95% seen once. The V end lost 0 bases, the J end lost 6 bases, and 9 bases lay between the germline ends. This CDR3 contains 13 residues. Looked up from germline, CDR1 is SGDLS and CDR2 is YYNGEE. The clonotype originates from a human donor in good health. The gene calls are TRBV9 and TRBJ2-5, with D possibly TRBD2 on 6 matching bases. Sequenced sample: T cells isolated from PBMCs. CDR3 in DNA: TGTGCCAGCAGCGTAGAGGAGGGACAGACCCAGTACTTC. It yields the protein CASSVEEGQTQYF. Filled out from reference TRBV9 and TRBJ2-5, the complete variable domain reads DSGVTQTPKHLITATGQRVTLRCSPRSGDLSVYWYQQSLDQGLQFLIQYYNGEERAKGNILERFSAQQFPDLHSELNLSSLELGDSALYFCASSVEEGQTQYFGPGTRLLVL.